This TCR beta chain was recovered during a study of CXCR3-negative and CXCR3-positive naive CD8 T cells. Broader study findings: A higher hydrophobicity marked the TRB CDR3s of CXCR3-positive naive cells versus CXCR3-negative naive cells. Memory CD8+ T cell repertoires were far less diverse than both naive subsets. Similar TRBV-TRBJ gene usage was seen in naive CXCR3-negative and CXCR3-positive cells, but not in memory cells.

UMI labels and 5' RACE were used to prepare the TRB cDNA libraries. TCRdb reprocessed the 5' RACE reads and stores each CDR3 protein as one record, lacking DNA. The listing records some 22,000 distinct CDR3 sequences. Germline values: CDR1 MNHNY, CDR2 SVGAGI (reference sequence). The length of the CDR3 is 14 residues. Cells classed as naive CD8+ T cells were CD45RO-CCR7+CD27+CD95-. Judged by frequency, this clonotype is medium-sized. What it binds is unknown. The chain uses TRBV6-6 and TRBJ2-2. The source material was naive CXCR3- CD8+ T cells from blood. Subset indicated: CD45RO-CCR7+CD27+CD95- naive CD8+ T cells lacking CXCR3 (TNR3-). This receptor was obtained from a human donor in good health. Some clones in this sample may be carry-over from other donors' samples. Here the CDR3 reads CASSVDGNTGELFF.